Below are 7 T cell receptor beta chains sequenced from a single sample in a study of technical replicates of blood from a handful of donors. Method: immunoSEQ multiplex PCR; TCRdb's copy keeps in-frame clones and lacks some. The repertoire consists of around 100,000 clones, with about 95% occurring once and the leading ten covering around 0.33%. The sample comprised T cells isolated from PBMCs. These receptors came from a human donor in good health.

The rearrangement links TRBV5-4 to TRBJ2-4; D not certain. This CDR3 spans 14 amino acids. Per germline, CDR1 SGHNT and CDR2 YYREEE (reference sequence). Trimming took off 1 base at V and 1 base at J, with 6 bases between the two ends. As DNA, the CDR3 is TGTGCCAGCAGCTTGCTGACTGCCAAAAACATTCAGTACTTC. Translated, it gives CASSLLTAKNIQYF.

V is TRBV27 and J is TRBJ2-1; TRBD2 agrees at 7 bases. V trimming: 6 bases; J trimming: 5 bases; junction bases outside the gene matches: 10. Germline CDR1 and CDR2: MNHEY and SMNVEV (reference sequence). The CDR3 length is 15 residues. Written as DNA, the CDR3 is TGTGCCAGCAGCTCCTGGGACTACCGAAACAATGAGCAGTTCTTC. Translated, it gives CASSSWDYRNNEQFF.

This rearrangement joins TRBV15 to TRBJ2-1; D call uncertain. This CDR3 is built from 13 residues. Germline V gene sequence: CDR1 LNHNV, CDR2 YYDKDF (reference sequence). With 1 base removed from V and 8 bases from J, the gap between germline ends came to 9 bases. CDR3 bases: TGTGCCACCAGCAGAGCTGAATACTATGAGCAGTTCTTC. Its translation is CATSRAEYYEQFF.

This sequence joins TRBV19 and TRBJ1-5; possibly TRBD1 for D (5 bases). Germline V gene lookup returns CDR1 LNHDA and CDR2 SQIVND (reference sequence). V lost 5 bases and J 4 bases, leaving 9 bases between the germline ends. The length of the CDR3 is 13 residues. The CDR3 DNA follows: TGTGCCAGTAGTGGGTCAGGGAATCAGCCCCAGCATTTT. Protein: CASSGSGNQPQHF.

The CDR3 DNA sequence: TGTGCCACTCAAAGAGGTTCTGAAGCTTTCTTT. Its translation is CATQRGSEAFF. The chain combines TRBV6-6 with TRBJ1-1; no reliable D call. The germline V gene encodes CDR1 MNHNY and CDR2 SVGAGI (reference sequence). The CDR3 has 11 residues. Trimming removed 10 bases from V and 6 bases from J, with 12 bases in between.

The rearrangement links TRBV18 to TRBJ1-2; 8 bases align to TRBD1. CDR1 KGHSH and CDR2 LQKENI come from the germline V gene. This CDR3 region has 14 residues. V was pared by 6 bases and J by 8 bases, with 11 bases of the junction left unmatched. The CDR3 sequence is CASSPGGQGEGYTF. The CDR3 DNA is TGTGCCAGCTCCCCGGGAGGACAGGGTGAAGGCTACACCTTC.

V usage is TRBV6-5 and J usage is TRBJ2-1; 9 nucleotides agree with TRBD1. Germline values: CDR1 MNHEY, CDR2 SVGAGI. The CDR3 consists of 13 residues. The ends lost 4 bases at V and 10 bases at J; junction bases unmatched: 5. The CDR3 DNA is TGTGCCAGCAGTTTACAGGGGGCTCGGGAGCAGTTCTTC. It specifies CASSLQGAREQFF.